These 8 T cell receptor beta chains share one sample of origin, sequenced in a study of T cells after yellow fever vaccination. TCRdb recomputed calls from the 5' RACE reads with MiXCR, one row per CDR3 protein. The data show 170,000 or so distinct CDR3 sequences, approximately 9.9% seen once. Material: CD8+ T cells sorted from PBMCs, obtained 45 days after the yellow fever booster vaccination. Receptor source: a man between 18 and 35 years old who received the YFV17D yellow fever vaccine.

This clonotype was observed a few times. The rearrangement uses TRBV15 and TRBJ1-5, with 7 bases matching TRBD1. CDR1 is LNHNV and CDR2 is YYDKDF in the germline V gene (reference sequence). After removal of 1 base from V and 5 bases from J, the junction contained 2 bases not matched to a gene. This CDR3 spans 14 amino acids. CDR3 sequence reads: CATSRATGYQPQHF. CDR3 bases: TGTGCCACCAGCAGAGCGACAGGGTATCAGCCCCAGCATTTT.

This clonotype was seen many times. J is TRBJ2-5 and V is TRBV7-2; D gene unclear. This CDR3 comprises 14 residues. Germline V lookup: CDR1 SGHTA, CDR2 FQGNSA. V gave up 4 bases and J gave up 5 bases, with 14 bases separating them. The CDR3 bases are TGTGCCAGCAGCTCGCCGGGTAACGGGGAGACCCAGTACTTC. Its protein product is CASSSPGNGETQYF.

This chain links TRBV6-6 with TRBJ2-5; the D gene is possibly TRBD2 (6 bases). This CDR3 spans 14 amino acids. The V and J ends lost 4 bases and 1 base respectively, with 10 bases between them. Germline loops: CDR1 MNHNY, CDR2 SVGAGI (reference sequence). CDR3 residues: CASSSSEGQETQYF. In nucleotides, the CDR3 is TGTGCCAGCAGTTCCTCGGAGGGCCAAGAGACCCAGTACTTC.

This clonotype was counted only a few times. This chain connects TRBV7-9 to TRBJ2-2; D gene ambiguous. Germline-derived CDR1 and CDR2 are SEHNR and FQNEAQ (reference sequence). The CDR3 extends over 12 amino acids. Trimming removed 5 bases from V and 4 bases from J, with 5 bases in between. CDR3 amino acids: CASSGRTGELFF. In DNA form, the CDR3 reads TGTGCCAGCAGCGGCCGCACCGGGGAGCTGTTTTTT.

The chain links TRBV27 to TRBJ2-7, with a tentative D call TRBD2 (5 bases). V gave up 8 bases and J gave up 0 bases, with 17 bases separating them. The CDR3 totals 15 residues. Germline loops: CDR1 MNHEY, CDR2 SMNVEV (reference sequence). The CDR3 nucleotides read TGTGCCAGCTCCAGCCGAGACGGACTCTCCTACGAGCAGTACGTC. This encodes CASSSRDGLSYEQYV.

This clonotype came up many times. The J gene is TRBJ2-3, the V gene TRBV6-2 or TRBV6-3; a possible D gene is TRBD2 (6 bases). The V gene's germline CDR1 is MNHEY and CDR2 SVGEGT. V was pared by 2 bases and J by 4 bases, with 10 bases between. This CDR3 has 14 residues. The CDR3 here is CASSYAGPADTQYF. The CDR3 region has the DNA TGTGCCAGCAGTTACGCGGGGCCGGCAGATACGCAGTATTTT.

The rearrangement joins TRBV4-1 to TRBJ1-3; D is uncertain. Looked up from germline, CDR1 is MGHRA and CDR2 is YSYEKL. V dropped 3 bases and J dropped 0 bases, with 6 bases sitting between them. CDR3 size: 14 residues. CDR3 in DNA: TGCGCCAGCAGCCATCGGGTCTCTGGAAACACCATATATTTT. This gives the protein CASSHRVSGNTIYF.

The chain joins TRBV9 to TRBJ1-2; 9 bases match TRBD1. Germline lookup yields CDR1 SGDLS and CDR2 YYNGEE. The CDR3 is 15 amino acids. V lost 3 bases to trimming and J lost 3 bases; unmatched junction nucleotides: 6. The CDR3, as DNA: TGTGCCAGCAGCGATACAGGGGGCGCGGACTATGGCTACACCTTC. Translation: CASSDTGGADYGYTF.